The subject of this entry is one T cell receptor beta chain. The data belong to a study of radiation and T cells in renal cell carcinoma. CDR3 length: 15 residues. The V end lost 1 base, the J end lost 5 bases, and 14 bases lay between the germline ends. The assay was immunoSEQ multiplex PCR, and TCRdb's table has in-frame clones only and misses some. Of 120,000 or so clones listed, around 80% are singletons. Documented time point: blood 2 weeks post-SBRT. As for treatment: 15 Gy SBRT to primary tumor, nephrectomy 4 weeks later. This sequence joins TRBV23-1 and TRBJ2-5; D remains ambiguous. TRBV23-1 is reported as an ORF; its role is uncertain. This specimen was blood, taken from a patient whose treatment included radiotherapy and nephrectomy. This receptor was identified in a man in his forties or fifties with renal cell carcinoma. The CDR3, as DNA: TGCGCCAGCAGTCAATGTTGGTTGGTCATTGAGACCCAGTACTTC. Translation gives CASSQCWLVIETQYF.